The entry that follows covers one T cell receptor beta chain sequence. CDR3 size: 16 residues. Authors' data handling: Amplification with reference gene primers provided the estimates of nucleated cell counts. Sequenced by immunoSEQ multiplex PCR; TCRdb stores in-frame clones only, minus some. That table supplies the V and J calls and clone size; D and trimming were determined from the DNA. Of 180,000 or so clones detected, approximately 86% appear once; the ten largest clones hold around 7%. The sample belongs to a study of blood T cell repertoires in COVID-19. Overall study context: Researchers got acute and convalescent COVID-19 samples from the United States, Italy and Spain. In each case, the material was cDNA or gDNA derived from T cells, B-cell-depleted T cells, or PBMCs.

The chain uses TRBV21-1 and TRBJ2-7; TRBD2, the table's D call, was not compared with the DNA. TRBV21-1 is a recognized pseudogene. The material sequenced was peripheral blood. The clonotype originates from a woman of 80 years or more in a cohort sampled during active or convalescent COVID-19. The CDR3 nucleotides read TGTGCCAGCAGCCCCCCGAGTAGGCCCCACTACTACGAGCAGTACTTC. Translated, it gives CASSPPSRPHYYEQYF.